What follows are 24 T cell receptor beta chains derived from one specimen sequenced in a study of blood T cells in healthy people across ages. With a J-beta primer mix and a sample-barcoded 5' primer, a second PCR ran about 7 to 12 cycles. One entry per CDR3 protein results from TCRdb running MiXCR on the 5' RACE reads. The sample carries nearly 1 million distinct CDR3 sequences, just over 50% recorded once. The sample comprised blood. These receptors were obtained from a woman aged 55-75 years in good health.

The chain carries TRBV3-1 and TRBJ1-6; D uncertain. CDR1 is LGHDT and CDR2 is YNNKEL in the germline V gene (reference sequence). The CDR3 totals 12 residues. Between the trimmed V and J ends, which lost 2 bases and 7 bases, there was a span of 3 bases. The CDR3 is CASSQTNSPLHF. As DNA, the CDR3 is TGTGCCAGCAGCCAAACAAATTCACCCCTCCACTTT. The variable domain in full, with the rest retrieved from reference TRBV3-1 and TRBJ1-6, is DTAVSQTPKYLVTQMGNDKSIKCEQNLGHDTMYWYKQDSKKFLKIMFSYNNKELIINETVPNRFSPKSPDKAHLNLHINSLELGDSAVYFCASSQTNSPLHFGNGTRLTVT.

This clonotype was seen more than once but under ten times. This chain uses TRBV12-3 or TRBV12-4 with TRBJ1-1; 10 positions agree with TRBD1. The CDR3 contains 17 residues. V lost 5 bases and J lost 0; bases outside the gene matches: 9. In DNA form, the CDR3 reads TGTGCCAGCAGTACCAACCGGGACAGGGGATTGAACACTGAAGCTTTCTTT. Amino acids: CASSTNRDRGLNTEAFF.

This chain connects TRBV2 to TRBJ2-4; D is unresolved. The germline V gene has CDR1 SNHLY and CDR2 FYNNEI. V was cut by 1 base and J by 8 bases, with 6 bases left in between. This CDR3 comprises 12 residues. CDR3 residues: CASSEVFDIQYF. CDR3 sequence (DNA): TGTGCCAGCAGTGAAGTATTTGACATTCAGTACTTC.

The chain joins TRBV20-1 to TRBJ1-5; D is ambiguous. CDR3 size: 12 residues. CDR1 is DFQATT and CDR2 is SNEGSKA in the germline V gene (reference sequence). Trimming took off 8 bases at V and 5 bases at J, with 13 bases between the two ends. CDR3 DNA: TGCAGTCCAAGTCGGTCAGATCAGCCCCAGCATTTT. This gives the protein CSPSRSDQPQHF.

This clonotype was seen a few times. The chain is built from TRBV21-1 and TRBJ1-6; TRBD1, as called in the table, went unchecked against the DNA. TRBV21-1 is given as a pseudogene. The CDR3 spans 17 residues. In nucleotides, the CDR3 is TGTGCCAGCAGCGAGGGACAGGGGAATCCCAATAATTCACCCCTCCACTTT. Its protein product is CASSEGQGNPNNSPLHF.

This clonotype was counted a few times. The chain employs TRBV6-2 or TRBV6-3 and TRBJ1-2; D is uncertain. This CDR3 is built from 14 residues. Germline CDR1 and CDR2: MNHEY and SVGEGT. V was cut by 0 bases and J by 8 bases, with 13 bases left in between. In DNA, the CDR3 is TGTGCCAGCAGTTACTCCTTAACCACCCACGGCTACACCTTC. It yields the protein CASSYSLTTHGYTF.

This CDR3 is CASSSREGYSYEQYF. CDR3 coding DNA: TGTGCCAGCAGTTCGCGGGAAGGCTATTCCTACGAGCAGTACTTC. The chain has TRBV6-6 and TRBJ2-7; possibly TRBD2 for D (6 bases). The CDR3 is 15 residues long. Germline-derived CDR1 and CDR2 are MNHNY and SVGAGI (reference sequence). With 4 bases removed from V and 1 base from J, the gap between germline ends came to 14 bases.

The chain employs TRBV7-2 and TRBJ1-4; D unresolved. V shed 5 bases and J shed 6 bases, with 19 bases lying between them. The CDR3 contains 16 residues. CDR1 and CDR2 (germline): SGHTA, FQGNSA. The CDR3 sequence is CASSPSKDGLYEKLFF. For the CDR3, the DNA is TGTGCCAGCAGCCCCAGTAAGGACGGACTATATGAAAAACTGTTTTTT.

V gene TRBV21-1 combines with J gene TRBJ2-6; TRBD1 is the table's D call and was not checked against the DNA. TRBV21-1 is reported as a pseudogene. There are 18 residues in the CDR3. The CDR3 protein is CASSKGAGEPSGANVLTF. The CDR3 nucleotides are TGTGCCAGCAGCAAGGGGGCAGGAGAGCCCTCTGGGGCCAACGTCCTGACTTTC.

The gene calls are TRBV3-1 and TRBJ2-3, with D maybe TRBD2 (5 bases). The germline V gene encodes CDR1 LGHDT and CDR2 YNNKEL (reference sequence). The CDR3 sequence is 15 residues long. Trimming pared 1 base from V and 0 bases from J, leaving 8 bases between. The CDR3 DNA sequence: TGTGCCAGCAGCCAAGCTGGGAGAAGCACAGATACGCAGTATTTT. Its protein is CASSQAGRSTDTQYF.

This clonotype was detected once. The chain joins TRBV29-1 to TRBJ2-3, with TRBD1 matching 9 bases. The V gene end was trimmed by 7 bases and the J gene end by 2 bases; junction bases not matched to a gene: 13. Germline CDR1 reads SQVTM; CDR2 reads ANQGSEA. The CDR3 has 16 amino acids. The CDR3 here is CSAWTGVGANTDTQYF. The DNA of the CDR3 is TGCAGCGCATGGACAGGGGTGGGCGCGAACACAGATACGCAGTATTTT.

The chain links TRBV18 to TRBJ2-7, with D hard to call. The CDR3 has 14 residues. The germline gives CDR1 KGHSH, CDR2 LQKENI. V gave up 2 bases and J gave up 0 bases, with 8 bases separating them. CDR3 nucleotides: TGTGCCAGCTCACCAGTGGGAACCTCCTACGAGCAGTACTTC. Translation gives CASSPVGTSYEQYF. The complete variable domain, with remaining parts taken from reference TRBV18 and TRBJ2-7, reads NAGVMQNPRHLVRRRGQEARLRCSPMKGHSHVYWYRQLPEEGLKFMVYLQKENIIDESGMPKERFSAEFPKEGPSILRIQQVVRGDSAAYFCASSPVGTSYEQYFGPGTRLTVT.

This clonotype is a singleton in its sample. The DNA is omitted, as the CDR3 cannot be located on it reliably, and the CDR3 follows TCRdb's listing. The V and J genes are TRBV7-2 and TRBJ1-1. The germline V gene has CDR1 SGHTA and CDR2 FQGNSA. Both ends counted, the CDR3 spans 19 residues. The chain's CDR3 is CASSLIDTQYFGPGTEAFF.

This clonotype was seen only a few times. This sequence joins TRBV20-1 and TRBJ1-1; maybe TRBD1 (5 bases). Germline V gene sequence: CDR1 DFQATT, CDR2 SNEGSKA (reference sequence). V shed 6 bases and J shed 2 bases, with 16 bases lying between them. The CDR3 is 14 amino acids. The CDR3 sequence: CSASTGTPNTEAFF. CDR3 in DNA: TGCAGTGCCTCGACCGGGACGCCAAACACTGAAGCTTTCTTT.

The rearrangement uses TRBV5-1 and TRBJ2-5; 10 bases match TRBD2. The end of the DNA fits TRBJ2-7 better, so the J call may be wrong. Germline loops: CDR1 SGHRS, CDR2 YFSETQ. This CDR3 contains 15 residues. This CDR3 is CASSLGASGRLEQYF. The CDR3 nucleotides are TGCGCCAGCAGCTTGGGTGCTAGCGGGAGACTCGAGCAGTACTTC.

This clonotype was observed a few times. The genes are TRBV20-1 and TRBJ2-3; 8 bases are a match to TRBD1. Trimming at V came to 0 bases and at J to 6 bases, leaving 2 bases not matched to a gene. This CDR3 has 13 amino acids. Germline CDR1 and CDR2: DFQATT and SNEGSKA (reference sequence). The CDR3 DNA reads as TGCAGTGCTAGAGATCACAGGGGGGATACGCAGTATTTT. Encoded protein: CSARDHRGDTQYF.

The sample holds a few counts of this clonotype. The J gene is TRBJ2-5, the V gene TRBV2; D unclear. The V gene lost 4 bases and the J gene lost 1 base, with 4 bases spanning the gap. Germline V gene sequence: CDR1 SNHLY, CDR2 FYNNEI. CDR3 length: 12 amino acids. The CDR3 here is CASSALQETQYF. The CDR3 DNA reads TGTGCCAGCAGTGCGCTCCAAGAGACCCAGTACTTC.

This chain links TRBV7-2 with TRBJ2-7; the D is unclear. From germline, CDR1 is SGHTA and CDR2 FQGNSA. The V and J ends lost 4 bases and 4 bases respectively, with 11 bases between them. The CDR3 contains 13 residues. CDR3 protein: CASSSPNIYEQYF. The CDR3 DNA sequence: TGTGCCAGCAGCTCGCCAAACATTTACGAGCAGTACTTC.

A few counts support this clonotype. The chain is built from TRBV12-3 or TRBV12-4 and TRBJ2-2; the D gene is possibly TRBD1 (6 bases). The CDR3 has 13 residues. V shed 6 bases and J shed 5 bases, with 10 bases lying between them. The CDR3 DNA is TGTGCCAGCAGGTACAGGGAGACCGGGGAGCTGTTTTTT. Protein product: CASRYRETGELFF.

This clonotype was counted a few times. This sequence joins TRBV4-1 and TRBJ2-5, with D tentatively TRBD1 (5 bases). The ends were cut back, 4 bases at V and 4 bases at J, with 10 bases in the middle. The CDR3 totals 13 residues. The V gene's germline CDR1 is MGHRA and CDR2 YSYEKL. In DNA form, the CDR3 reads TGCGCCAGCAGCCCTCTGACAGCAGAGACCCAGTACTTC. Translated: CASSPLTAETQYF.

The rearrangement joins TRBV5-1 to TRBJ1-1; TRBD1 aligns across 7 bases. CDR3 size: 15 residues. Looked up from germline, CDR1 is SGHRS and CDR2 is YFSETQ. After removal of 4 bases from V and 1 base from J, the junction contained 7 bases not matched to a gene. This CDR3 reads CASSARTGRNTEAFF. As DNA, the CDR3 is TGCGCCAGCAGCGCGAGGACAGGTCGGAACACTGAAGCTTTCTTT.

This CDR3 reads CAWSRRGDEQYF. The CDR3 coding sequence is TGTGCCTGGAGTAGGCGGGGAGACGAGCAGTACTTC. This chain connects TRBV30 to TRBJ2-4, with D perhaps matching TRBD2 (6 bases). The DNA end favors TRBJ2-7, so the J call may be wrong. Germline CDR1 reads GTSNPN; CDR2 reads SVGIG (reference sequence). The CDR3 is 12 residues long.

This clonotype was found once. At one end, the junction sequence differs from germline, possibly due to a read error. V and J are TRBV28 and TRBJ2-5; TRBD1 aligns across 8 bases. CDR1 is MDHEN, CDR2 SYDVKM, per germline. The CDR3 is 14 amino acids. CDR3 amino acids: CASRPGTGQGTQYF. The DNA for the CDR3 is TGTGCCAGCAGACCCGGGACAGGCCAAGGGACCCAGTACTTC.

The chain uses TRBV19 and TRBJ2-1; D is perhaps TRBD1 or TRBD2 (5 bases each). Trimming took off 5 bases at V and 5 bases at J, with 19 bases between the two ends. Germline V lookup: CDR1 LNHDA, CDR2 SQIVND (reference sequence). The CDR3 contains 16 residues. CDR3 DNA sequence: TGTGCCAGTAGTCTCTCGCTCCAGGGACCGAACAATGAGCAGTTCTTC. Its protein product is CASSLSLQGPNNEQFF.